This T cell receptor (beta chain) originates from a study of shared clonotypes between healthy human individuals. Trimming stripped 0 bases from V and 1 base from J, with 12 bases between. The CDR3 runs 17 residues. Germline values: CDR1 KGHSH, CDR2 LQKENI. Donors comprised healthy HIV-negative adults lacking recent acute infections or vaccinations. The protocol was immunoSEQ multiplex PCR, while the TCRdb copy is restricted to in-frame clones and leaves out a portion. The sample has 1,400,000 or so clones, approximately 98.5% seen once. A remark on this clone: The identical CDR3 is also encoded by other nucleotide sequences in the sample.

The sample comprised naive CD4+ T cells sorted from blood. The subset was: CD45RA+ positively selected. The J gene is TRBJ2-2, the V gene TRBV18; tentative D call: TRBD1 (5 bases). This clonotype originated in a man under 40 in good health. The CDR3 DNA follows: TGTGCCAGCTCACCACCGTCCACAGGACGGAACACCGGGGAGCTGTTTTTT. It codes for CASSPPSTGRNTGELFF.